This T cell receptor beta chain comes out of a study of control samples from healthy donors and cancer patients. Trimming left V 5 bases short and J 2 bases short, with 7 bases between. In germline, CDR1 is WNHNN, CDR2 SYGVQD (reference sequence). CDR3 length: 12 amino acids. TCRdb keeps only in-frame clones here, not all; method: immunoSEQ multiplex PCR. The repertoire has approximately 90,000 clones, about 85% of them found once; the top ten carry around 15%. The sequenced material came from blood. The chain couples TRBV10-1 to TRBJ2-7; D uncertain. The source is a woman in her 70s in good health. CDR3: CASSHGTYEQYF. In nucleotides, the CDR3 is TGCGCCAGCAGTCACGGAACCTACGAGCAGTACTTC.